Shown below are 17 T cell receptor beta chains from a single sample sequenced in a study of CD8 T cells in ankylosing spondylitis. TCRdb re-called the 5' RACE reads with MiXCR, one entry per CDR3 protein. There are roughly 230,000 distinct CDR3 sequences in the sample; about 10% occur only once, and 2.5% to 3% lies in the top ten. The sample taken for sequencing was blood, either unsorted or a sorted T cell fraction (not recorded which). The receptors stem from a male donor with ankylosing spondylitis or in good health (not recorded which).

This clonotype was counted ten times or more. The J gene is TRBJ1-2, the V gene TRBV20-1, with D maybe TRBD1 (6 bases). Germline V lookup: CDR1 DFQATT, CDR2 SNEGSKA (reference sequence). This CDR3 is 12 amino acids long. The CDR3 DNA is TGCACCACCTACAGGACAGCCTATGGCTACACCTTC. This codes for CTTYRTAYGYTF.

Only a few counts were recorded for this clonotype. The V and J genes are TRBV30 and TRBJ2-1; 7 nucleotides agree with TRBD2. Germline CDR1 GTSNPN, CDR2 SVGIG (reference sequence). The CDR3 contains 16 residues. The junction had 10 bases not matched to a gene; V was cut back by 2 bases and J by 3 bases. CDR3 protein: CAWSSEGGGFYNEQFF. CDR3 coding DNA: TGTGCCTGGAGTTCGGAGGGCGGGGGTTTCTACAATGAGCAGTTCTTC.

This clonotype has a count of ten or more. V and J are TRBV12-3 or TRBV12-4 and TRBJ2-1; 8 nucleotides line up with TRBD1. The CDR3 is 14 amino acids. V lost 11 bases and J lost 5; bases outside the gene matches: 11. CDR3 bases: TGTGCCGGCGCGGACAGGGCGAAGGACAATGAGCAGTTCTTC. Its protein is CAGADRAKDNEQFF.

This clonotype was recorded many times. V gene TRBV10-3 combines with J gene TRBJ2-2, with D possibly matching TRBD1 (6 bases). CDR1 and CDR2 (germline): ENHRY, SYGVKD. There are 15 residues in the CDR3. The V gene lost 4 bases and the J gene lost 3 bases, with 12 bases spanning the gap. The CDR3: CAISVRDTDTGELFF. DNA of the CDR3: TGTGCCATCAGTGTCCGGGACACCGACACCGGGGAGCTGTTTTTT.

This clonotype was counted at least ten times. The chain is built from TRBV3-1 and TRBJ2-2; D perhaps matches TRBD1 (6 bases). Germline V lookup: CDR1 LGHDT, CDR2 YNNKEL (reference sequence). The CDR3 contains 18 residues. The germline V and J ends were trimmed by 2 bases and 0 bases, with 16 bases remaining between them. The CDR3 loop reads CASSQSGHIKTNTGELFF. The DNA for the CDR3 is TGTGCCAGCAGCCAATCGGGACATATTAAAACGAACACCGGGGAGCTGTTTTTT.

The sample holds many counts of this clonotype. The rearrangement joins TRBV4-1 to TRBJ1-3; no clear D. This CDR3 is 16 amino acids long. Germline values: CDR1 MGHRA, CDR2 YSYEKL. V was cut by 0 bases and J by 1 base, with 10 bases left in between. CDR3 coding DNA: TGCGCCAGCAGCCAAGAAACCCTCCAATCTGGAAACACCATATATTTT. Protein product: CASSQETLQSGNTIYF.

This clonotype was counted ten times or more. The V gene is TRBV5-1, the J gene TRBJ2-1; D possibly uses TRBD1 or TRBD2 (7 bases each). V lost 3 bases to trimming and J lost 4 bases, with 14 bases between them. Germline CDR1 is SGHRS and CDR2 is YFSETQ. The CDR3 is 15 residues long. CDR3 loop: CASSWGQGGYNEQFF. The CDR3 bases are TGCGCCAGCAGCTGGGGCCAGGGGGGGTACAATGAGCAGTTCTTC. The complete variable domain, with remaining parts taken from reference TRBV5-1 and TRBJ2-1, reads KAGVTQTPRYLIKTRGQQVTLSCSPISGHRSVSWYQQTPGQGLQFLFEYFSETQRNKGNFPGRFSGRQFSNSRSEMNVSTLELGDSALYLCASSWGQGGYNEQFFGPGTRLTVL.

This clonotype was picked up a small number of times. The rearrangement joins TRBV5-1 to TRBJ2-7, with D possibly called TRBD1 or TRBD2 (5 bases each). Trimming removed 2 bases at V and 5 bases at J, with 11 bases between. The germline gives CDR1 SGHRS, CDR2 YFSETQ. This CDR3 is built from 13 residues. The CDR3 DNA reads TGCGCCAGCAGCTTCGGGACGGTTGACGAGCAGTACTTC. Protein sequence: CASSFGTVDEQYF.

This clonotype has a handful of counts. V is TRBV6-5 and J is TRBJ2-5; D possibly corresponds to TRBD2 (6 bases). V lost 0 bases, J lost 2 bases, and 13 bases lay in between. This CDR3 is 16 amino acids long. Germline loops: CDR1 MNHEY, CDR2 SVGAGI. CDR3 coding DNA: TGTGCCAGCAGTTACTCACCCGGGGACTTGCAAGAGACCCAGTACTTC. Its translation is CASSYSPGDLQETQYF.

This clonotype was observed many times. The genes are TRBV6-2 or TRBV6-3 and TRBJ1-1, with D unclear. The germline CDR1 and CDR2 sequences are MNHEY and SVGEGT. V lost 2 bases and J 4 bases, leaving 14 bases between the germline ends. The CDR3 sequence is 15 residues long. CDR3 amino acids: CASSYPTRVPTEAFF. The CDR3 coding sequence is TGTGCCAGCAGTTACCCGACGAGGGTACCCACTGAAGCTTTCTTT.

Ten or more counts support this clonotype. This chain joins TRBV12-3 or TRBV12-4 and TRBJ1-4, with D unresolved. This CDR3 spans 15 amino acids. V dropped 2 bases and J dropped 8 bases, with 15 bases sitting between them. In DNA form, the CDR3 reads TGTGCCAGCAGTTTATTCCCCCAGGAGGGAGAAAAACTGTTTTTT. Translation gives CASSLFPQEGEKLFF.

This clonotype was seen more than once but under ten times. The chain links TRBV10-3 to TRBJ1-2; 8 nucleotides agree with TRBD1. Losses at the gene ends were 7 bases for V and 8 bases for J; bases not matched to a gene: 6. Germline loops: CDR1 ENHRY, CDR2 SYGVKD. The CDR3 has 12 amino acids. The CDR3 here is CAITPTGDGYTF. The CDR3 DNA follows: TGTGCCATCACTCCGACAGGGGACGGCTACACCTTC.

This clonotype was seen many times. J is TRBJ2-3 and V is TRBV5-1; D is ambiguous. This CDR3 is built from 15 residues. The germline V gene has CDR1 SGHRS and CDR2 YFSETQ. V was pared by 4 bases and J by 2 bases, with 14 bases between. The CDR3 DNA is TGCGCCAGCAGCCGACTTGATGGGGACACAGATACGCAGTATTTT. Translating gives CASSRLDGDTDTQYF.

This rearrangement joins TRBV7-6 to TRBJ2-5, with 7 bases aligning to TRBD1. CDR3 length: 16 amino acids. Germline V gives CDR1 SGHVS, CDR2 FNYEAQ. V gave up 1 base and J gave up 2 bases; unmatched junction bases: 7. As DNA, the CDR3 is TGTGCCAGCAGCTTAGTCCCGGGACAGCTGCAAGAGACCCAGTACTTC. Protein sequence: CASSLVPGQLQETQYF.

This clonotype was seen at least ten times. The gene calls are TRBV19 and TRBJ2-2; D gene unclear. The CDR3 runs to 14 residues. The V gene's germline CDR1 is LNHDA and CDR2 SQIVND (reference sequence). Trimming removed 5 bases at V and 4 bases at J, with 11 bases between. The CDR3: CASSSTEVTGELFF. DNA for the CDR3: TGTGCCAGTAGTTCGACCGAGGTCACCGGGGAGCTGTTTTTT. The full variable domain, its missing parts supplied by reference TRBV19 and TRBJ2-2, is DGGITQSPKYLFRKEGQNVTLSCEQNLNHDAMYWYRQDPGQGLRLIYYSQIVNDFQKGDIAEGYSVSREKKESFPLTVTSAQKNPTAFYLCASSSTEVTGELFFGEGSRLTVL.

This chain links TRBV12-3 or TRBV12-4 with TRBJ2-7; the D is unclear. V was cut by 0 bases and J by 4 bases, with 4 bases left in between. The CDR3 contains 12 residues. CDR3 bases: TGTGCCAGCAGTTTAGCTTGGTACGAGCAGTACTTC. As protein: CASSLAWYEQYF.

At least ten counts were recorded for this clonotype. V is TRBV5-1 and J is TRBJ1-5; TRBD1 matches at 8 bases. The CDR3 covers 16 residues. Germline CDR1 is SGHRS and CDR2 is YFSETQ. J gave up 4 bases and V 3 bases, and 9 bases lay outside the gene matches. The CDR3 DNA reads as TGCGCCAGCAGCTCCCCACCGGGACAGGTGAATCAGCCCCAGCATTTT. Amino acid sequence: CASSSPPGQVNQPQHF.